A selection of T cell receptor beta chains follows, all from one sample in a study of T cell repertoires and HLA-DP antigens. Their cognate antigens are unknown. Sequencing used immunoSEQ multiplex PCR; TCRdb keeps in-frame clones, though not all of them. The repertoire holds around 100,000 clones, with over 90% as singletons. The sample consisted of CD4+ T cells from PBMCs. The receptor source for this set is a woman under 30 in good health and CMV-seronegative. The conserved cysteine and the conserved F or W are not part of the CDR3 here. Each record gives: D gene, V gene, CDR3 protein. D genes are given only for firm matches.

D: .
V: TRBV9
CDR3: ASSVAPVNEKLF

D: TRBD1
V: TRBV11-1
CDR3: ASSSDPDRDRQETQY

D: TRBD1
V: TRBV19
CDR3: ASRYRGDNQPQH

D: TRBD2
V: TRBV28
CDR3: ASSRPPLAGGSYEQY

D: .
V: TRBV5-6
CDR3: ASSLGFGHSQETQY

D: .
V: TRBV9
CDR3: ASSVRPGDTQY

D: .
V: TRBV19
CDR3: ASNDGQETQY

D: .
V: TRBV7-9
CDR3: ASSLASLLREQY

D: .
V: TRBV11-2
CDR3: ASSLEQRAVYGYT

D: .
V: TRBV9
CDR3: ASSPMRGPYNSPLH

D: .
V: TRBV10-3
CDR3: AARSNRAETQY

D: TRBD2
V: TRBV28
CDR3: ASSLPGLAGVSEQF

D: .
V: TRBV5-1
CDR3: ASSALGGLSDTQY

D: TRBD1
V: TRBV28
CDR3: ASRNVEGAGQPQH

D: .
V: TRBV19
CDR3: ASSRGPSSGNTIY

D: TRBD1
V: TRBV28
CDR3: ASSLGDRVSGNTIY

D: .
V: TRBV7-9
CDR3: ASSLWPRDREKLF

D: .
V: TRBV10-2
CDR3: ASSVEDTQY

D: .
V: TRBV7-3
CDR3: ASSKNTGELF

D: .
V: TRBV18
CDR3: ASSLQPGKETQY

D: .
V: TRBV5-5
CDR3: ASSSPGFQETQY

D: .
V: TRBV5-1
CDR3: ASSLGQAGETQY

D: .
V: TRBV14
CDR3: ASSHLAAEETQY

D: .
V: TRBV5-1
CDR3: ASSSSGDSNQPQH

D: .
V: TRBV19
CDR3: ASRQAGANVLT

D: .
V: TRBV2
CDR3: ASTSDTDTQY

D: .
V: TRBV14
CDR3: ASSQVAALTQY

D: .
V: TRBV2
CDR3: ASSEPRTFRDGYT

D: .
V: TRBV5-1
CDR3: ASSPERKEDTQY

D: TRBD1
V: TRBV28
CDR3: ASTGQWGTGKRVKGEAF

D: TRBD2
V: TRBV7-2
CDR3: ASSVRGLRGGEQF

D: .
V: TRBV7-9
CDR3: ASSLLGGTGAF

D: .
V: TRBV30
CDR3: AWRGHATNEKLF

D: .
V: TRBV2
CDR3: ASSEATGRINQPQH

D: TRBD1
V: TRBV4-3
CDR3: ASSAETGDTEAF

D: .
V: TRBV7-9
CDR3: ASSYPGESVAAEQY

D: .
V: TRBV7-2
CDR3: ASSSGPKSSTQH

D: TRBD1
V: TRBV5-4
CDR3: ASGRDRGRTEAF

D: .
V: TRBV7-9
CDR3: ASSPSVELGDAMNTEAF

D: .
V: TRBV4-1
CDR3: ASSPSGLGSTEAF

D: TRBD2
V: TRBV6-5
CDR3: ASRVAGGSGELF

D: .
V: TRBV10-2
CDR3: ASGRDGSTDTQY

D: .
V: TRBV19
CDR3: ASSIVPGAGRNQPQH

D: .
V: TRBV4-1
CDR3: ASSQALDSPLH

D: TRBD1
V: TRBV4-1
CDR3: ASSPRPGQGGSTGELF